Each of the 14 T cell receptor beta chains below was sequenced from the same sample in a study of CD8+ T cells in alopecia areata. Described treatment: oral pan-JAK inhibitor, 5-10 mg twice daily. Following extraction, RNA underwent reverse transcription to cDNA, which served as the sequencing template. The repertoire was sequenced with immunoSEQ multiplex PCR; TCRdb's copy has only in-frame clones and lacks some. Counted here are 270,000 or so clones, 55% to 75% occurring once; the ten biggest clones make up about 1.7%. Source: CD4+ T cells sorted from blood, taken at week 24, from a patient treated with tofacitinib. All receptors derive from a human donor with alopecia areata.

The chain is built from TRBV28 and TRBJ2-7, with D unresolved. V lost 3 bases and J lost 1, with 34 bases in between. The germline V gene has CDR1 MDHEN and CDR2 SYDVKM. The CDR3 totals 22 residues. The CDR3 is CASSFVIPDPKGLTPTSYEQYF. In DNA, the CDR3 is TGTGCCAGCAGTTTTGTGATCCCCGATCCGAAGGGCCTAACTCCGACTTCCTACGAGCAGTACTTC.

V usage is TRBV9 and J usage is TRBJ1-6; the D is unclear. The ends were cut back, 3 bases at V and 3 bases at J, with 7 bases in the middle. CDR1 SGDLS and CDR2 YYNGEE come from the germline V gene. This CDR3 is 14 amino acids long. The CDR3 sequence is CASSERNYNSPLHF. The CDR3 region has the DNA TGTGCCAGCAGCGAGCGTAACTATAATTCACCCCTCCACTTT.

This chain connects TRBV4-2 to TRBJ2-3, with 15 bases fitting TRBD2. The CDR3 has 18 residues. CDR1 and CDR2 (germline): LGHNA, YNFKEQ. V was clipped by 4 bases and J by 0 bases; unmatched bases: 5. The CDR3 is CASSRTSGGAGSTDTQYF. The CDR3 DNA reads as TGTGCCAGCAGCCGGACTAGCGGGGGGGCCGGGAGCACAGATACGCAGTATTTT.

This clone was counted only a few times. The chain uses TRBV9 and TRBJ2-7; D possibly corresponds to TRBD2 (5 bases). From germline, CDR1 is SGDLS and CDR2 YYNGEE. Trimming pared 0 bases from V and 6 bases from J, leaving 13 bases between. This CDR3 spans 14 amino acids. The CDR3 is CASSVESGSIEQYF. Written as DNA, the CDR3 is TGTGCCAGCAGCGTAGAATCGGGGAGTATCGAGCAGTACTTC.

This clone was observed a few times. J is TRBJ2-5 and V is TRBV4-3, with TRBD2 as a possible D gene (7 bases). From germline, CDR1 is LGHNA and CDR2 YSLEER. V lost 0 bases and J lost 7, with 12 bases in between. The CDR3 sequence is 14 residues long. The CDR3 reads CASSQEEGGATQYF. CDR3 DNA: TGCGCCAGCAGCCAAGAGGAAGGGGGGGCGACCCAGTACTTC.

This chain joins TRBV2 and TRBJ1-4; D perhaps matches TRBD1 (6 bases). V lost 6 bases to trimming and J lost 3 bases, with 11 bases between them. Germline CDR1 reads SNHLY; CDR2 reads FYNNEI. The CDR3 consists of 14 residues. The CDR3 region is CASRDRSSNEKLFF. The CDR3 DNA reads TGTGCCAGCAGAGACAGGAGCTCTAATGAAAAACTGTTTTTT.

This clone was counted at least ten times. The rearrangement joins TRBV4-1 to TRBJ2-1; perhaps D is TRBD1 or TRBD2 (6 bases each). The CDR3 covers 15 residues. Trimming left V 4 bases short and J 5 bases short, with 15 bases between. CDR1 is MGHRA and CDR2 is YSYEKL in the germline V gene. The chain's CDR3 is CASSLGIGGHNEQFF. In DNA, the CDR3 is TGCGCCAGCAGCCTAGGTATAGGGGGGCACAATGAGCAGTTCTTC.

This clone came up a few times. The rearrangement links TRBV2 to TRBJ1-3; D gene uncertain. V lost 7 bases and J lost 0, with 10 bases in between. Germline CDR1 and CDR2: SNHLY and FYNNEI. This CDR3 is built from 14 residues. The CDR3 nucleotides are TGTGCCAGCACACAGCTATCCTCTGGAAACACCATATATTTT. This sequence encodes CASTQLSSGNTIYF.

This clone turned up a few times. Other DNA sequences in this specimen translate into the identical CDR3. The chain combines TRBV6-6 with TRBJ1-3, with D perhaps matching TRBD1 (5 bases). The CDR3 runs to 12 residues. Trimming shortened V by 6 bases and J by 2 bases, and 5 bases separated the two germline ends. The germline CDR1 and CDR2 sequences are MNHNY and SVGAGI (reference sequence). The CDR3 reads CASRGPGNTIYF. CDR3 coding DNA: TGTGCCAGCAGGGGGCCTGGAAACACCATATATTTT.

CDR3 nucleotide sequence: TGTGCCAGCAGCCACCTACAAGAGACCCAGTACTTC. It yields the protein CASSHLQETQYF. V usage is TRBV4-2 and J usage is TRBJ2-5; no clear D gene. Trimming took 3 bases from V and 2 from J, leaving 4 bases between them. This CDR3 contains 12 residues. Germline CDR1 is LGHNA and CDR2 is YNFKEQ.

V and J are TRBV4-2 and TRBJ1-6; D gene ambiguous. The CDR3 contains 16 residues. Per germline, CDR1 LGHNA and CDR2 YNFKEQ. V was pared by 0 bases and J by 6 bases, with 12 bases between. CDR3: CASSQDLAGSNSPLHF. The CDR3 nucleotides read TGTGCCAGCAGCCAAGATCTTGCGGGGAGTAATTCACCCCTCCACTTT.

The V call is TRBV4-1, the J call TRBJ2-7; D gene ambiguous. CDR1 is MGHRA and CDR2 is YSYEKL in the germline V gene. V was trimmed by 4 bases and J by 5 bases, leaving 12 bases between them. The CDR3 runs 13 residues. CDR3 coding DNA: TGCGCCAGCAGCCGGCAGGTGATCAACGAGCAGTACTTC. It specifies CASSRQVINEQYF.

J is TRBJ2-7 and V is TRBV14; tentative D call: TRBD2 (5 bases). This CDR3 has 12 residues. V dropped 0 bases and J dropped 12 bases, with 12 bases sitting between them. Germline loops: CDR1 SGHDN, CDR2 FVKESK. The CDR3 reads CASSQDQRGTYF. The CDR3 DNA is TGTGCCAGCAGCCAAGATCAACGGGGAACGTACTTC.

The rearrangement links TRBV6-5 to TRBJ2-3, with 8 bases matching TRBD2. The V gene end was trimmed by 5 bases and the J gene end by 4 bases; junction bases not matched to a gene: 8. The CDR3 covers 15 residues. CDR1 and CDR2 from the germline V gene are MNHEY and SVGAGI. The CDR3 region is CASSSGGGSADTQYF. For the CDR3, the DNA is TGTGCCAGCAGTAGCGGGGGAGGTTCAGCAGATACGCAGTATTTT.